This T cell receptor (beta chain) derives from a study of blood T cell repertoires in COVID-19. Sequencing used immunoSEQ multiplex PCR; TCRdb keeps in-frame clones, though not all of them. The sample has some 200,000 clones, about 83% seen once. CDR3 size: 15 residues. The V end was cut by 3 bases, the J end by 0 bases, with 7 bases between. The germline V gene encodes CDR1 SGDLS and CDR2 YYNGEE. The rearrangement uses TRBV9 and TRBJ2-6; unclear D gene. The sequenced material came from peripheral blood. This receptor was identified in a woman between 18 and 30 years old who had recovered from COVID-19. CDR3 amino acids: CASSGSGSGANVLTF. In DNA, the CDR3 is TGTGCCAGCAGCGGTTCCGGCTCTGGGGCCAACGTCCTGACTTTC.